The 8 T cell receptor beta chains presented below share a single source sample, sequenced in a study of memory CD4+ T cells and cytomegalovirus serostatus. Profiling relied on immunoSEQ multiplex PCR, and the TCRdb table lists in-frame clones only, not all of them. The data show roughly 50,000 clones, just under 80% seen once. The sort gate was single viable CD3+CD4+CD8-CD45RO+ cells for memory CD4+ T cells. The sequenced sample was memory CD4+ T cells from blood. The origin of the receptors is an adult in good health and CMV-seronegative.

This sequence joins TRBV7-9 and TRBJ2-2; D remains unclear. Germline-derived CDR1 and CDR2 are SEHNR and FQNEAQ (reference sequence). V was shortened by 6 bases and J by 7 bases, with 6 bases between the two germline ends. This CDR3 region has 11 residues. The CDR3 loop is CASSFLGELFF. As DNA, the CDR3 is TGTGCCAGCAGTTTTCTCGGGGAGCTGTTTTTT.

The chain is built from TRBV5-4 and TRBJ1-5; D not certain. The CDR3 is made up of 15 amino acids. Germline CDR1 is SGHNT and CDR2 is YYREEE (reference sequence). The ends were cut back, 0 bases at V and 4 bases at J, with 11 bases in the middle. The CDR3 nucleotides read TGTGCCAGCAGCTTGGATCCCCAGGAAAATCAGCCCCAGCATTTT. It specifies CASSLDPQENQPQHF.

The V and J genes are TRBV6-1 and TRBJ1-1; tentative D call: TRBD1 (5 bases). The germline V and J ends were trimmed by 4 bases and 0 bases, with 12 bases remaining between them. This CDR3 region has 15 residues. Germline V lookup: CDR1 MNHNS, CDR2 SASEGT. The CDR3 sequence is CASSGKAGMNTEAFF. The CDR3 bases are TGTGCCAGCAGTGGGAAGGCAGGGATGAACACTGAAGCTTTCTTT.

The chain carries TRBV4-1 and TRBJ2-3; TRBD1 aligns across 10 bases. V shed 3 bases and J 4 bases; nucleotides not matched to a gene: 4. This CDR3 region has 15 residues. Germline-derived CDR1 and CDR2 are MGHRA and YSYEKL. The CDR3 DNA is TGCGCCAGCAGCCAGGGACAGGGGTTCGCAGATACGCAGTATTTT. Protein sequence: CASSQGQGFADTQYF.

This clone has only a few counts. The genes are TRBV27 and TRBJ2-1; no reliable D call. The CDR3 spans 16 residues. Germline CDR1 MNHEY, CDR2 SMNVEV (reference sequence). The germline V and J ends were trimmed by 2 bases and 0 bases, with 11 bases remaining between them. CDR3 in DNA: TGTGCCAGCAGTTTAGGGCTCTTACGCTCCTACAATGAGCAGTTCTTC. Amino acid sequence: CASSLGLLRSYNEQFF.

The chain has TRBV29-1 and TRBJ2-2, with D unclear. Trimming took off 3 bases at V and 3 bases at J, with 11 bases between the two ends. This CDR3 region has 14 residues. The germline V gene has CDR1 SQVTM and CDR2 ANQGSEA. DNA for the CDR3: TGCAGCGTTGATTTGGCTTCTTACACCGGGGAGCTGTTTTTT. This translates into CSVDLASYTGELFF.

In DNA form, the CDR3 reads TGTGCCAGCACCGTGTCAGGGGGCGCGATAACAGAGACCCAGTACTTC. Its protein product is CASTVSGGAITETQYF. The chain links TRBV11-2 to TRBJ2-5; 8 nucleotides agree with TRBD1. The CDR3 is made up of 16 amino acids. Germline V lookup: CDR1 SGHAT, CDR2 FQNNGV. V gave up 7 bases and J gave up 4 bases; unmatched junction bases: 14. The full variable domain, rest sourced from reference TRBV11-2 and TRBJ2-5, is EAGVAQSPRYKIIEKRQSVAFWCNPISGHATLYWYQQILGQGPKLLIQFQNNGVVDDSQLPKDRFSAERLKGVDSTLKIQPAKLEDSAVYLCASTVSGGAITETQYFGPGTRLLVL.

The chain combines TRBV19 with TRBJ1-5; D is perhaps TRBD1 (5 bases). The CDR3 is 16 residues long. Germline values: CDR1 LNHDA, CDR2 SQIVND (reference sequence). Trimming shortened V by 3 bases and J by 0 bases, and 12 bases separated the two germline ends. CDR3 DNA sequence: TGTGCCAGTAGTATCGGTAAGGGACCTAGCAATCAGCCCCAGCATTTT. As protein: CASSIGKGPSNQPQHF.